The clone carrying this T cell receptor beta chain was observed a single time. Its antigen is currently unknown. The data were obtained in a study of T cell responses to AZD1222 COVID-19 vaccine. Regarding the study as a whole: Researchers took repertoire samples only after the peak T cell response had come.

CDR3 length equals 13 residues. The germline V and J ends were trimmed by 0 bases and 5 bases, with 6 bases remaining between them. In germline, CDR1 is SGDLS, CDR2 YYNGEE. Measured with immunoSEQ multiplex PCR; TCRdb has only the in-frame clones, and not every one. The sample carries fewer than 70,000 clones, over 65% recorded once. Doses given second, at about 4 or about 12 weeks, were pooled. Source: peripheral blood, taken 28 days after the second AZD1222 dose. This clonotype was sampled from an adult who received the AZD1222 COVID-19 vaccine. This rearrangement joins TRBV9 to TRBJ1-5; D not certain. The CDR3 loop reads CASSVAVDQPQHF. The CDR3 DNA sequence: TGTGCCAGCAGCGTAGCCGTGGATCAGCCCCAGCATTTT. The full variable domain, completed using reference TRBV9 and TRBJ1-5, is DSGVTQTPKHLITATGQRVTLRCSPRSGDLSVYWYQQSLDQGLQFLIQYYNGEERAKGNILERFSAQQFPDLHSELNLSSLELGDSALYFCASSVAVDQPQHFGDGTRLSIL.